This T cell receptor beta chain was captured in a study of T cells after yellow fever vaccination. 5'RACE template switching added a universal primer site and UMIs to TCR cDNA. TCRdb recomputed calls from the 5' RACE reads with MiXCR, one row per CDR3 protein. The sample carries about 400,000 distinct CDR3 sequences, 6.2% recorded once. Study-level findings and limits: Overlap between CD4 and CD8 compartments was detected for a small share of clonotypes.

Details on this clonotype: Its antigen is not known.

The germline V and J ends were trimmed by 4 bases and 8 bases, with 18 bases remaining between them. This CDR3 region has 15 residues. Germline loops: CDR1 MDHEN, CDR2 SYDVKM. This TCR came from a man in his thirties or forties who received the YFV17D yellow fever vaccine. The chain has TRBV28 and TRBJ2-1; maybe TRBD2 (6 bases). Here the sequenced sample was PBMCs, taken 5 days after the yellow fever booster vaccination. The CDR3 DNA follows: TGTGCCAGCAGTTCCAGACTAGGTCCTACGGATGAGCAGTTCTTC. Translating it yields CASSSRLGPTDEQFF.